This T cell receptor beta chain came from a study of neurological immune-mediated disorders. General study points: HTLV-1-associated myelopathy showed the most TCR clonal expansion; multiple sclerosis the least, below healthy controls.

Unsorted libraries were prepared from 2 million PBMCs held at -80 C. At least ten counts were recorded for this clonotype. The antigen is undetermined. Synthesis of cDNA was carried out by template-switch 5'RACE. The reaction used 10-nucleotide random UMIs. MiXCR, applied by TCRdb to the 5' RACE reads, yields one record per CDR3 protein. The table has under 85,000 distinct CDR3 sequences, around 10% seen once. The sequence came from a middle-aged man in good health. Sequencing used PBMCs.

CDR3 region: CAVRDFRDEQYF. For the CDR3, the DNA is TGTGCCGTCCGGGACTTTAGGGACGAGCAGTACTTC. V and J are TRBV10-3 and TRBJ2-7; tentatively, D is TRBD2 (6 bases). The CDR3 is 12 residues long. The ends were cut back, 11 bases at V and 5 bases at J, with 16 bases in the middle. Germline-derived CDR1 and CDR2 are ENHRY and SYGVKD.